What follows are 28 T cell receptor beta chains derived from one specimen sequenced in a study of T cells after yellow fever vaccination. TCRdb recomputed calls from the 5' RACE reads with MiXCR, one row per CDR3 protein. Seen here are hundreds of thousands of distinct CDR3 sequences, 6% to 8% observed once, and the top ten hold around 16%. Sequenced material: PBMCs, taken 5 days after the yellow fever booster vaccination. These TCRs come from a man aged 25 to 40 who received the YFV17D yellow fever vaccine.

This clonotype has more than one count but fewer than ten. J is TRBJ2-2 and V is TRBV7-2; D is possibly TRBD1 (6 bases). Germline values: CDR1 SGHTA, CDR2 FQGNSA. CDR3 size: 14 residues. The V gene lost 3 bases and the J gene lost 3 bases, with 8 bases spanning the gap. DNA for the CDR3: TGTGCCAGCAGCTTTTACAGGGACACCGGGGAGCTGTTTTTT. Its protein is CASSFYRDTGELFF. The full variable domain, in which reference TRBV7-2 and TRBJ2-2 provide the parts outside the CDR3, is GAGVSQSPSNKVTEKGKDVELRCDPISGHTALYWYRQSLGQGLEFLIYFQGNSAPDKSGLPSDRFSAERTGGSVSTLTIQRTQQEDSAVYLCASSFYRDTGELFFGEGSRLTVL.

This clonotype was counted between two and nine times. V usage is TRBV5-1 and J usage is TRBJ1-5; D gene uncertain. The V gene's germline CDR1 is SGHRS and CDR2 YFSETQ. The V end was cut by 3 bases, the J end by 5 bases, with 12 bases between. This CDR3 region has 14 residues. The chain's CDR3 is CASSSDGGDQPQHF. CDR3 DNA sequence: TGCGCCAGCAGCTCTGACGGTGGAGATCAGCCCCAGCATTTT.

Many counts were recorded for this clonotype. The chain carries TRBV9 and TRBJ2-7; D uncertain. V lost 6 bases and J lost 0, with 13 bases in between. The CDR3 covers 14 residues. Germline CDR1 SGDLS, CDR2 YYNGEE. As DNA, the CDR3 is TGTGCCAGCACCCCGGACGGTGTCTCCTACGAGCAGTACTTC. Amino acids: CASTPDGVSYEQYF.

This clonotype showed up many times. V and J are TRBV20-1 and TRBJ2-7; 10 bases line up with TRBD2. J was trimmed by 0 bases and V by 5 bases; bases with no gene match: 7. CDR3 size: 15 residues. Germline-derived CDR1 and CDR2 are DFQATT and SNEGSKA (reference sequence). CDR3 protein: CSASPSSGSSYEQYF. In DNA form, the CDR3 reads TGCAGTGCTTCTCCGTCTAGCGGGAGCTCCTACGAGCAGTACTTC.

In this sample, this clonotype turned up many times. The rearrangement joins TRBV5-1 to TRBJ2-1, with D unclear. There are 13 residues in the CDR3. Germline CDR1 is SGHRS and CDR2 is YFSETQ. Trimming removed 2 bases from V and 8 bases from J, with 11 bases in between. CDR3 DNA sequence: TGCGCCAGCAGCTTCGGGTCGGGCTATGAGCAGTTCTTC. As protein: CASSFGSGYEQFF. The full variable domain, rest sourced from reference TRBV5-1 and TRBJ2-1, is KAGVTQTPRYLIKTRGQQVTLSCSPISGHRSVSWYQQTPGQGLQFLFEYFSETQRNKGNFPGRFSGRQFSNSRSEMNVSTLELGDSALYLCASSFGSGYEQFFGPGTRLTVL.

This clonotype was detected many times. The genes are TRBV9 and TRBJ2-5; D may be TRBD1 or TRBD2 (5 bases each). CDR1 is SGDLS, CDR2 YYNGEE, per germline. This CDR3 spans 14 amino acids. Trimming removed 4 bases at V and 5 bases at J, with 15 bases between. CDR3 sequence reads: CASSRTGTRETQYF. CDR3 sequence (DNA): TGTGCCAGCAGCCGGACCGGGACGAGGGAGACCCAGTACTTC.

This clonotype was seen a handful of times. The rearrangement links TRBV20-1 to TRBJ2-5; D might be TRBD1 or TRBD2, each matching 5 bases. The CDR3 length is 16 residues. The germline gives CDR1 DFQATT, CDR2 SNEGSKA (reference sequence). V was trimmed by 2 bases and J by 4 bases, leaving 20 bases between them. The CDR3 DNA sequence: TGCAGTGCTAGAAGGATGGGGGAGACCCTATCAGAGACCCAGTACTTC. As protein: CSARRMGETLSETQYF.

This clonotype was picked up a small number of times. The CDR3 region is CASSRGLEGYEQYF. The CDR3 coding sequence is TGCGCCAGCAGCCGAGGACTAGAGGGCTACGAGCAGTACTTC. The J gene is TRBJ2-7, the V gene TRBV5-1, with 7 bases fitting TRBD2. V dropped 4 bases and J dropped 3; count of bases not matched to a gene: 7. The CDR3 is 14 amino acids. Looked up from germline, CDR1 is SGHRS and CDR2 is YFSETQ.

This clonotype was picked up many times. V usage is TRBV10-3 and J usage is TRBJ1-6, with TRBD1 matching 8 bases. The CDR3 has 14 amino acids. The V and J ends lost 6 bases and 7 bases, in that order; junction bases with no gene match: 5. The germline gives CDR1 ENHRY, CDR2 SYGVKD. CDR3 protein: CAIRQGAENSPLHF. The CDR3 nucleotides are TGTGCCATCAGGCAGGGGGCAGAAAATTCACCCCTCCACTTT.

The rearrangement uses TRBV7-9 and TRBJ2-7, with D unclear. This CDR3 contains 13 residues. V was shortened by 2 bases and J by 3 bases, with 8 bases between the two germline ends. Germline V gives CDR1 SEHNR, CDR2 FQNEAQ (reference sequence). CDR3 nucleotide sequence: TGTGCCAGCAGCTTATACGCTAGCTACGAGCAGTACTTC. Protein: CASSLYASYEQYF.

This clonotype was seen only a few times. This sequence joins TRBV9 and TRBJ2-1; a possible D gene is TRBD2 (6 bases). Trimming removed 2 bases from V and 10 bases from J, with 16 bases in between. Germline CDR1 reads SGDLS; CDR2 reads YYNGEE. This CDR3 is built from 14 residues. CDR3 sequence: CASSVRDGVIEQFF. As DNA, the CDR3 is TGTGCCAGCAGCGTGCGGGACGGGGTCATAGAGCAGTTCTTC.

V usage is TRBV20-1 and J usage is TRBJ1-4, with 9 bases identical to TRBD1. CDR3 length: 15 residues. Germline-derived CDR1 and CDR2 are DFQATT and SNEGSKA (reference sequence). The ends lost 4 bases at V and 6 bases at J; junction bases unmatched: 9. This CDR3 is CSATGTGSEYEKLFF. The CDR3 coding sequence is TGCAGTGCTACCGGGACAGGGAGCGAATATGAAAAACTGTTTTTT.

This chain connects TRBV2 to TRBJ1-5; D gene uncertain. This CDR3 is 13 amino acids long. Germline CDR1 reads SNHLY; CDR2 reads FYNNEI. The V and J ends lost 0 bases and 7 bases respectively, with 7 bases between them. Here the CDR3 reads CASSEARAQPQHF. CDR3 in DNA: TGTGCCAGCAGTGAAGCGAGGGCGCAGCCCCAGCATTTT.

DNA of the CDR3: TGTGCCAGCACTACGACTGGGGAGGGTCAGCCCCAGCATTTT. Translating gives CASTTTGEGQPQHF. The chain couples TRBV12-3 or TRBV12-4 to TRBJ1-5; D gene ambiguous. This CDR3 has 14 amino acids. V dropped 7 bases and J dropped 6 bases, with 16 bases sitting between them.

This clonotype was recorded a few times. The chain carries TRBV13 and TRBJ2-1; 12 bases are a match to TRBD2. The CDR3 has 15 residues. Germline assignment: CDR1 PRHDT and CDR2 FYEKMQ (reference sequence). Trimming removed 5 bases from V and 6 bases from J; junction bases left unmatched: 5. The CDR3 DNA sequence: TGTGCCAGCAGCCCCGGGACTAGCGGGTTCAATGAGCAGTTCTTC. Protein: CASSPGTSGFNEQFF.

CDR3: CASSITTPGQELRGANVLTF. The CDR3 DNA reads TGTGCCAGCAGCATTACAACCCCGGGACAGGAATTGCGTGGGGCCAACGTCCTGACTTTC. V gene TRBV21-1 combines with J gene TRBJ2-6; the table calls TRBD1, which could not be checked here. TRBV21-1 is flagged as a pseudogene. The CDR3 runs to 20 residues.

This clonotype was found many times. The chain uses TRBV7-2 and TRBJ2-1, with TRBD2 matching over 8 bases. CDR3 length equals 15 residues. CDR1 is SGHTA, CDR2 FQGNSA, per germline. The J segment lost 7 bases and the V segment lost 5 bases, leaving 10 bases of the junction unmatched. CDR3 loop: CASSPQPGLGNEQFF. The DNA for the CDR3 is TGTGCCAGCAGCCCCCAACCGGGACTAGGAAATGAGCAGTTCTTC.

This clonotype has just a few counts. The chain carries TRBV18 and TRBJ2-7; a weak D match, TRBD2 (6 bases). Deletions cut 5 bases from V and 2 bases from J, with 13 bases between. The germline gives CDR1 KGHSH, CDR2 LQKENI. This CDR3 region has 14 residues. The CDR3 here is CASSSGDPPYEQYF. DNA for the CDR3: TGTGCCAGCTCATCGGGGGACCCTCCCTACGAGCAGTACTTC.

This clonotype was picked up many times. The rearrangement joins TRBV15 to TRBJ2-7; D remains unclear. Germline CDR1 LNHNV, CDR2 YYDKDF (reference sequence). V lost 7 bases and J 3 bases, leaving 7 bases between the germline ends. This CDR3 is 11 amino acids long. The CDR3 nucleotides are TGTGCCACCATCAGTTTCTACGAGCAGTACTTC. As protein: CATISFYEQYF.

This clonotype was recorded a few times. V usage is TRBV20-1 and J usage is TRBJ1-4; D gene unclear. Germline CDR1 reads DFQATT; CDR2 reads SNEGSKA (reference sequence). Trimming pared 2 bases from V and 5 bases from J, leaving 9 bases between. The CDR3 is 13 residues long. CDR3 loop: CSARRTQNEKLFF. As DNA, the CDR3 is TGCAGTGCTAGAAGGACGCAGAATGAAAAACTGTTTTTT.

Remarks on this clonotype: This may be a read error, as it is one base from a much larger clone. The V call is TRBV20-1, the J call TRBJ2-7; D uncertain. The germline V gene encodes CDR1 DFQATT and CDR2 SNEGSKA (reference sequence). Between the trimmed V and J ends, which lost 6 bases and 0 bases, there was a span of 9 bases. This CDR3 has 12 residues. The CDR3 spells CSAAASSYEQYF. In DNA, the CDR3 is TGCAGTGCCGCCGCTAGCTCCTACGAGCAGTACTTC.

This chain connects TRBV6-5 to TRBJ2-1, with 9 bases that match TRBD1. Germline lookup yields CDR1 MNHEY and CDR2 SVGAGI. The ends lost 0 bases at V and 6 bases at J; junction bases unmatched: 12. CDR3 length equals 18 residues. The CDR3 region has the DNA TGTGCCAGCAGTTACTCTTACTTGGGACAGGGAGAGGTCAATGAGCAGTTCTTC. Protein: CASSYSYLGQGEVNEQFF.

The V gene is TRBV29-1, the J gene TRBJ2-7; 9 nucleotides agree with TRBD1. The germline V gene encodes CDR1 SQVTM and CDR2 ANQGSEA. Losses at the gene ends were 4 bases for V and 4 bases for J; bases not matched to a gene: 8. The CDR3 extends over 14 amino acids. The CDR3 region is CSVAYRGLSYEQYF. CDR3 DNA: TGCAGCGTTGCCTACAGGGGGCTTTCTTACGAGCAGTACTTC.

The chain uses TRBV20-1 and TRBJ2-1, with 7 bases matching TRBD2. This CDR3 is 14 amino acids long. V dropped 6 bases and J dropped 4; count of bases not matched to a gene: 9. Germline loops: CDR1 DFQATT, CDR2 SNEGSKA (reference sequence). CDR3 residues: CSASDGGTYNEQFF. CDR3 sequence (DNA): TGCAGTGCCTCTGACGGGGGGACTTACAATGAGCAGTTCTTC.

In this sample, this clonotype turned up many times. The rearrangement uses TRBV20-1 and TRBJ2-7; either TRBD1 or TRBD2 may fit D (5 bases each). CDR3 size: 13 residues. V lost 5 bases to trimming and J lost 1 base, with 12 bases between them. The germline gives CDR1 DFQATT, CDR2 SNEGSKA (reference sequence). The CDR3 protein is CSAPRDPSYEQYF. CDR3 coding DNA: TGCAGTGCTCCCCGGGACCCTTCCTACGAGCAGTACTTC.

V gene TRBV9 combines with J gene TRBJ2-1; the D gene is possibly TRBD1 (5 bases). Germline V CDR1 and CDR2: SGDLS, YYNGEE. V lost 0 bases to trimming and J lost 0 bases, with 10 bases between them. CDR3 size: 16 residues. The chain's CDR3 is CASSVADISSYNEQFF. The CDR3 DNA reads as TGTGCCAGCAGCGTAGCGGACATAAGCTCCTACAATGAGCAGTTCTTC.

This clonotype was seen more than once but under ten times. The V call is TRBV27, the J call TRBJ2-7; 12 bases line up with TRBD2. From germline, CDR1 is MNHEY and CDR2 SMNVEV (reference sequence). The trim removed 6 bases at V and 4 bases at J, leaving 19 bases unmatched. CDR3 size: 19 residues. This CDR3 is CASSTLVLAGGPKNYEQYF. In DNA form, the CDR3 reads TGTGCCAGCAGCACCCTGGTGCTAGCGGGAGGGCCGAAAAATTACGAGCAGTACTTC.

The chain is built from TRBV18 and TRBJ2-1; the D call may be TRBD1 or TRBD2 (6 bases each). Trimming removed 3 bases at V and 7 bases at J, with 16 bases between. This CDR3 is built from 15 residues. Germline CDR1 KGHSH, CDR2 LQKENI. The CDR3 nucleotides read TGTGCCAGCTCACCGATCCACGGGGGCCGGAATGAGCAGTTCTTC. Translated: CASSPIHGGRNEQFF.